Included here is one T cell receptor beta chain sequence, with context. The CDR3 has 15 amino acids. Deletions cut 1 base from V and 2 bases from J, with 8 bases between. Germline CDR1 SGHVS, CDR2 FNYEAQ. The Seattle site enrolled patients during active infection and followed them longitudinally. This sample is drawn from a study of blood T cell repertoires in COVID-19. Study overall: In each case, the material was cDNA or gDNA derived from T cells, B-cell-depleted T cells, or PBMCs.

Assay: immunoSEQ multiplex PCR; the TCRdb copy retains only in-frame clones and omits some. This sample has 150,000 to 250,000 clones, with approximately 94% found just once. Sequenced input: peripheral blood. The rearrangement joins TRBV7-6 to TRBJ2-2; no clear D gene. The TCR comes from a man aged 25-45 years with COVID-19, enrolled during active disease. CDR3 DNA: TGTGCCAGCAGCTTAGTGGGTAGCAACACCGGGGAGCTGTTTTTT. Amino acid sequence: CASSLVGSNTGELFF. Supplemented by reference TRBV7-6 and TRBJ2-2, the full variable domain reads GAGVSQSPRYKVTKRGQDVALRCDPISGHVSLYWYRQALGQGPEFLTYFNYEAQQDKSGLPNDRFSAERPEGSISTLTIQRTEQRDSAMYRCASSLVGSNTGELFFGEGSRLTVL.